This T cell receptor beta chain appears in the sequencing data of a study of CD8 T cells in Susac syndrome. In blood CD8+ and CD4+ T cells, TCR beta underwent sequencing. This clonotype was found once. Random hexamers were used to reverse transcribe about 0.45 to 1 ug of RNA. In TCRdb, the immunoSEQ multiplex PCR reads were re-called with MiXCR into one record per CDR3 protein. The sample lists 100,000 to 150,000 distinct CDR3 sequences, around 96% occurring once. The CDR3 spans 15 residues. The V gene's germline CDR1 is SEHNR and CDR2 FQNEAQ (reference sequence). Trimming took 4 bases from V and 5 from J; bases not matched to a gene: 7.

Material for sequencing was CD4+ T cells from PBMCs. This TCR was recovered from a human donor in good health. V is TRBV7-9 and J is TRBJ2-7, with 11 bases matching TRBD1. The CDR3 nucleotides are TGTGCCAGCAGCTCCGGACAGGGGGCTAGGGACGAGCAGTACTTC. Translating it yields CASSSGQGARDEQYF.